This T cell receptor beta chain was documented in a study of T cells expressing NK-cell markers. Study context: One of eight sequenced donors was HCMV-seronegative; the other seven were seropositive.

After re-calling the 5' RACE reads, TCRdb lists one entry per CDR3 protein, DNA absent. Reported are over 200,000 distinct CDR3 sequences; the ten largest clones contain about 0.4%. This CDR3 is built from 17 residues. CDR1 is MNHEY and CDR2 is SMNVEV in the germline V gene (reference sequence). The sequencing sample was made of blood T cells: a sorted CD56 or NKG2C T cell subset, CD4+ or CD8+ T cells, or bulk PBMC T cells (not recorded which). The sequence derives from a man younger than 35 in good health. This chain uses TRBV27 with TRBJ1-1; the TCRdb D gene call, TRBD1, has no DNA to confirm it. CDR3 sequence reads: CASSKTGVGIMNTEAFF.